This TCR beta chain was recovered during a study of OX40 agonist ivuxolimab in advanced cancers. Here immunoSEQ multiplex PCR was the method, and the copy in TCRdb shows in-frame clones only, minus some. The data show roughly 61,000 clones, with around four fifths seen just once and 0.7% to 0.8% held by the top ten. The input for sequencing was CD4+ or CD8+ T cells sorted from blood, taken in a trial of the OX40 agonist ivuxolimab. The receptor's source is an adult with an advanced solid tumor such as melanoma, head and neck, liver or kidney cancer.

CDR3 nucleotide sequence: TGTGCCAGCAGCTTGCAACAGGGTGGGACAGATACGCAGTATTTT. This encodes CASSLQQGGTDTQYF. The chain has TRBV11-2 and TRBJ2-3, with D possibly matching TRBD1 (6 bases). The CDR3 covers 15 residues. V was cut by 3 bases and J by 3 bases, with 13 bases left in between. Per the germline V gene, CDR1 is SGHAT and CDR2 is FQNNGV.